The next 23 T cell receptor beta chains were all read from a single sample in a study of blood T cells in healthy people across ages (dated by TCRdb to between 2014 and 2017). Preparation of the library involved 5' RACE. The listed sequencing device is Illumina HiSeq 2500. A second PCR of about 6 to 12 cycles was performed with a sample-barcoded 5' primer and a J-beta primer mix. Clones were called with MiXCR by TCRdb after fastp trimmed the public reads at Q25, and only in-frame beta chains were retained. Every distinct CDR3 protein forms one entry, paired with its most common genes and DNA. The sample records about 380,000 distinct CDR3 sequences, roughly half of which are singletons. The ten largest clones take up over 40% of the sample. Input material: blood. These receptors all come from a man aged 55 to 70 in good health.

The CDR3 DNA is TGTGCCAGCAGCCCGGGACGGGGATTCTACACCTTC. Protein: CASSPGRGFYTF. This chain connects TRBV12-3 or TRBV12-4 to TRBJ1-2, with D possibly TRBD1 on 5 matching bases. There are 12 residues in the CDR3. The V gene lost 6 bases and the J gene lost 10 bases, with 15 bases spanning the gap.

This clonotype showed up just a few times. The V call is TRBV6-4, the J call TRBJ2-5; 7 bases align to TRBD1. Germline V gives CDR1 MRHNA, CDR2 SNTAGT. The junction had 12 bases not matched to a gene; V was cut back by 6 bases and J by 5 bases. This CDR3 has 15 amino acids. CDR3 nucleotide sequence: TGTGCCAGCAGCCCAAAAGGGGGCGGATTGGAGACCCAGTACTTC. Residues: CASSPKGGGLETQYF.

This chain joins TRBV2 and TRBJ2-3; D ambiguous. The CDR3 spans 14 residues. Trimming took 4 bases from V and 6 from J, leaving 14 bases between them. Germline loops: CDR1 SNHLY, CDR2 FYNNEI. CDR3 DNA: TGTGCCAGCAGTGGAACTCCCGCGCTCGATACGCAGTATTTT. Its protein is CASSGTPALDTQYF.

The CDR3 loop reads CASSQDFPGASTEAFF. Written as DNA, the CDR3 is TGTGCCAGCAGCCAAGATTTCCCAGGGGCTAGCACTGAAGCTTTCTTT. The gene calls are TRBV14 and TRBJ1-1; D is possibly TRBD1 (6 bases). Germline CDR1 is SGHDN and CDR2 is FVKESK. The CDR3 has 16 residues. Trimming took off 0 bases at V and 4 bases at J, with 15 bases between the two ends.

This clonotype turned up a few times. This rearrangement joins TRBV6-2 or TRBV6-3 to TRBJ2-3; TRBD2 matches 12 bases. Trimming at V came to 5 bases and at J to 5 bases, leaving 8 bases not matched to a gene. The CDR3 loop spans 16 amino acids. From germline, CDR1 is MNHEY and CDR2 SVGEGT. In DNA, the CDR3 is TGTGCCAGCAGTCCCCGACTAGCGGGAGCGCGAGATACGCAGTATTTT. Protein sequence: CASSPRLAGARDTQYF.

This sequence joins TRBV4-2 and TRBJ1-2; 7 nucleotides align to TRBD1. Losses at the gene ends were 0 bases for V and 6 bases for J; bases not matched to a gene: 10. The CDR3 is made up of 16 amino acids. Germline CDR1 is LGHNA and CDR2 is YNFKEQ. The chain's CDR3 is CASSQEINRGLNGYTF. The CDR3 DNA reads TGTGCCAGCAGCCAAGAAATCAACAGGGGTTTGAATGGCTACACCTTC.

This clonotype was observed many times. The rearrangement links TRBV3-1 to TRBJ2-7, with TRBD1 as a possible D gene (6 bases). V gave up 7 bases and J gave up 6 bases, with 13 bases separating them. CDR1 LGHDT and CDR2 YNNKEL come from the germline V gene (reference sequence). This CDR3 has 12 residues. The CDR3 bases are TGTGCCAGCACCGGGACAACATTCGAGCAGTACTTC. As protein: CASTGTTFEQYF.

A few counts support this clonotype. The V gene is TRBV6-5, the J gene TRBJ2-5; 12 bases fit TRBD2. The CDR3 covers 15 residues. Germline CDR1 and CDR2: MNHEY and SVGAGI. After removal of 5 bases from V and 5 bases from J, the junction contained 6 bases not matched to a gene. CDR3 coding DNA: TGTGCCAGCAGTGAGTACGGGACTAGCGGGGAGACCCAGTACTTC. Its translation: CASSEYGTSGETQYF.

The V call is TRBV11-3, the J call TRBJ2-1, with TRBD1 identical over 12 bases. V trimming: 5 bases; J trimming: 7 bases; junction bases outside the gene matches: 6. CDR1 is SGHNT, CDR2 YENEEA, per germline. The CDR3 has 15 amino acids. CDR3 nucleotide sequence: TGTGCCAGCAGCCCCGGGACAGGGGGCGGGAATGAGCAGTTCTTC. The encoded protein is CASSPGTGGGNEQFF.

By share, this clonotype ranks as medium-sized. V and J are TRBV29-1 and TRBJ2-3; no firm D call. CDR1 SQVTM and CDR2 ANQGSEA come from the germline V gene. The CDR3 extends over 16 amino acids. Trimming took off 4 bases at V and 2 bases at J, with 19 bases between the two ends. The CDR3 is CSVGPNPSLPTDTQYF. For the CDR3, the DNA is TGCAGCGTTGGGCCAAACCCCAGCCTTCCCACAGATACGCAGTATTTT.

This clonotype occurred a few times. The genes are TRBV7-9 and TRBJ2-7; D is ambiguous. Germline CDR1 reads SEHNR; CDR2 reads FQNEAQ (reference sequence). Deletions cut 1 base from V and 6 bases from J, with 13 bases between. This CDR3 spans 14 amino acids. CDR3 DNA: TGTGCCAGCAGCTTAGATGTCACCAAGGCCGAGCAGTACTTC. This sequence encodes CASSLDVTKAEQYF.

This chain links TRBV25-1 with TRBJ2-3, with D maybe TRBD2 (6 bases). This CDR3 contains 18 residues. V was cut by 1 base and J by 2 bases, with 19 bases left in between. Germline-derived CDR1 and CDR2 are MGHDK and SYGVNS. CDR3: CASSESPAATSDTDTQYF. CDR3 DNA: TGTGCCAGCAGTGAATCCCCCGCGGCGACTAGTGACACAGATACGCAGTATTTT.

This clonotype appeared a few times. The chain employs TRBV2 and TRBJ1-2; no clear D. Germline V gene sequence: CDR1 SNHLY, CDR2 FYNNEI. Trimming shortened V by 4 bases and J by 8 bases, and 11 bases separated the two germline ends. This CDR3 spans 12 amino acids. CDR3 bases: TGTGCCAGCAGTGTGGTACCGAGGGGCTACACCTTC. Its translation is CASSVVPRGYTF.

The chain recombines TRBV7-8 with TRBJ2-7; no definite D call. CDR3 size: 14 residues. In germline, CDR1 is SGHVS, CDR2 FQNEAQ. Trimming took off 1 base at V and 2 bases at J, with 9 bases between the two ends. The CDR3 spells CASSLGPQTYEQYF. The CDR3 DNA follows: TGTGCCAGCAGCTTAGGTCCACAAACCTACGAGCAGTACTTC. Combining the CDR3 with reference TRBV7-8 and TRBJ2-7 gives the whole variable domain GAGVSQSPRYKVAKRGQDVALRCDPISGHVSLFWYQQALGQGPEFLTYFQNEAQLDKSGLPSDRFFAERPEGSVSTLKIQRTQQEDSAVYLCASSLGPQTYEQYFGPGTRLTVT.

This clonotype was seen once. A read error is possible here, since a much larger clone lies one base away. This chain links TRBV4-3 with TRBJ2-1; D is ambiguous. The J call may be wrong; the DNA end is better matched by TRBJ2-7. The CDR3 covers 15 residues. CDR1 LGHNA and CDR2 YSLEER come from the germline V gene. The CDR3 DNA reads as TGCGCCAGCAGCCAAGGAGTGGCTAGTAACAATGAGCAGTACTTC. Protein: CASSQGVASNNEQYF.

The chain combines TRBV29-1 with TRBJ2-1; 10 positions match TRBD1. Trimming at V came to 7 bases and at J to 3 bases, leaving 3 bases not matched to a gene. The CDR3 is 13 amino acids. The V gene's germline CDR1 is SQVTM and CDR2 ANQGSEA. The CDR3 loop is CSAGTGVYNEQFF. CDR3 sequence (DNA): TGCAGCGCGGGGACAGGGGTCTACAATGAGCAGTTCTTC.

This clonotype came up many times. V and J are TRBV27 and TRBJ2-6, with D possibly matching TRBD1 (6 bases). CDR1 is MNHEY and CDR2 is SMNVEV in the germline V gene (reference sequence). The germline V and J ends were trimmed by 4 bases and 2 bases, with 9 bases remaining between them. The CDR3 consists of 15 residues. CDR3: CASSSHRAGANVLTF. In DNA, the CDR3 is TGTGCCAGCAGTTCACACAGGGCTGGGGCCAACGTCCTGACTTTC.

This chain connects TRBV20-1 to TRBJ2-5; D gene unclear. The end of the DNA fits TRBJ2-7 better, so the J call may be wrong. CDR1 and CDR2 (germline): DFQATT, SNEGSKA (reference sequence). This CDR3 comprises 11 residues. Written as DNA, the CDR3 is TGCAGTACGCAAGACGGCTGCGAGCAGTACTTC. Encoded protein: CSTQDGCEQYF.

The chain couples TRBV3-1 to TRBJ2-3; TRBD2 aligns across 11 bases. Germline lookup yields CDR1 LGHDT and CDR2 YNNKEL (reference sequence). The CDR3 has 15 amino acids. V shed 6 bases, J shed 5 bases, and the junction held 7 bases outside the gene matches. CDR3 amino acids: CASRLAGGGEDTQYF. As DNA, the CDR3 is TGTGCCAGCAGGCTAGCGGGGGGCGGTGAAGATACGCAGTATTTT.

This chain links TRBV12-3 or TRBV12-4 with TRBJ2-7; weak D call: TRBD2 (5 bases). The CDR3 consists of 13 residues. Trimming removed 1 base from V and 7 bases from J, with 11 bases in between. In DNA, the CDR3 is TGTGCCAGCAGTTTAGGGACTGTCAATGAGCAGTACTTC. Residues: CASSLGTVNEQYF.

As for this clonotype: This may arise from a read error, as a much more abundant clone is one base away. V is TRBV7-2 and J is TRBJ1-4; D is undetermined. V was cut by 1 base and J by 2 bases, with 11 bases left in between. The CDR3 spans 16 residues. Germline-derived CDR1 and CDR2 are SGHTA and FQGNSA. The CDR3 DNA follows: TGTGCCAGCAGCTTAGGGGAGACGGTTACTAATGAAAAACTGTTTTTT. It specifies CASSLGETVTNEKLFF.

This clonotype was observed a few times. The rearrangement links TRBV29-1 to TRBJ1-2; D is uncertain. V dropped 2 bases and J dropped 7 bases, with 17 bases sitting between them. The CDR3 has 14 amino acids. Germline CDR1 and CDR2: SQVTM and ANQGSEA. The CDR3 DNA sequence: TGCAGCGTTGAACGCGGGATGGGAGGTGGTGGCTACACCTTC. This encodes CSVERGMGGGGYTF.

V is TRBV7-8 and J is TRBJ1-1, with 8 bases that match TRBD1. Trimming at V came to 5 bases and at J to 5 bases, leaving 10 bases not matched to a gene. The length of the CDR3 is 15 residues. Germline V gives CDR1 SGHVS, CDR2 FQNEAQ. In DNA form, the CDR3 reads TGTGCCAGCAGCGCCCGAACCAGGGGGCCAACTGAAGCTTTCTTT. Encoded protein: CASSARTRGPTEAFF. Filled out from reference TRBV7-8 and TRBJ1-1, the complete variable domain reads GAGVSQSPRYKVAKRGQDVALRCDPISGHVSLFWYQQALGQGPEFLTYFQNEAQLDKSGLPSDRFFAERPEGSVSTLKIQRTQQEDSAVYLCASSARTRGPTEAFFGQGTRLTVV.